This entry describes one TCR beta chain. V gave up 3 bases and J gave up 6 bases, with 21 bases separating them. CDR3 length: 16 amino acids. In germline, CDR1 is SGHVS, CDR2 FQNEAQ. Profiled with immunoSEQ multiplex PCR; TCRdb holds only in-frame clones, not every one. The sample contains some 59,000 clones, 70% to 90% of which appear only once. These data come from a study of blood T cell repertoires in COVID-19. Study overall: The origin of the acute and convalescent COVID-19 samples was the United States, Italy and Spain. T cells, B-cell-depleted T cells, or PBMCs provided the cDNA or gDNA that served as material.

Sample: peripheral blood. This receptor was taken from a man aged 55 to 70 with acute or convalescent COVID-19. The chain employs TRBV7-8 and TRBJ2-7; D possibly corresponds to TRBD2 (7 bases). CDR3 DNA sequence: TGTGCCAGCAGCTTGGTGGGAGGGACACCGACGGGCGAGCAGTACTTC. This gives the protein CASSLVGGTPTGEQYF.